This T cell receptor beta chain was identified in a study of blood T cell repertoires in COVID-19. About the study: Italy, Spain and the United States were the sources of the convalescent and acute COVID-19 samples. Sample material is recorded as cDNA or gDNA derived from T cells, B-cell-depleted T cells, or PBMCs.

As originally analysed: Counts of nucleated cells, estimated from reference gene primer amplification, were obtained. Generated by immunoSEQ multiplex PCR, the TCRdb table keeps only in-frame clones and is missing some. The V and J calls and clone size were taken over from that table, and D and trimming were inferred from the DNA. The table lists some 150,000 clones, roughly nine tenths of them singletons, with less than 4% in the top ten. Trimming removed 4 bases from V and 12 bases from J, with 19 bases in between. This CDR3 is built from 12 residues. Germline CDR1 GTSNPN, CDR2 SVGIG (reference sequence).

The rearrangement links TRBV30 to TRBJ2-7; the D is unclear. The material sequenced was peripheral blood. The receptor was isolated from a woman aged 60 to 75 with active COVID-19. The chain's CDR3 is CAWTGSGLGWYF. CDR3 sequence (DNA): TGTGCCTGGACCGGTAGTGGGCTTGGATGGTACTTC.